Described below is a single T cell receptor (beta chain) sequence and its context. What it binds is not known. After removal of 3 bases from V and 8 bases from J, the junction contained 9 bases not matched to a gene. From germline, CDR1 is SGDLS and CDR2 YYNGEE. The CDR3 has 14 amino acids. This specimen comes from a study of graft-versus-host responses after intestinal transplantation. General study points: Early after transplant, HvG declines were associated with peak levels of circulating GvH clones. GvH clones surfaced in recipient marrow, some emerging earlier in ileum or blood.

Assay: immunoSEQ multiplex PCR; the TCRdb copy retains only in-frame clones and omits some. The sample has 71,000 or so clones, about 92% seen once. The sequence was collected from a human donor who received an intestinal transplant. The chain is built from TRBV9 and TRBJ2-7; 9 bases are shared with TRBD2. The sample here was unstimulated CD8+ T cells sorted from spleen or lymph node cells, taken before intestinal transplant. The CDR3 reads CASSAGGGALQQYF. CDR3 bases: TGTGCCAGCAGCGCGGGCGGGGGGGCCCTGCAGCAGTACTTC.